Listed here are 8 T cell receptor beta chains from one sample, sequenced in a study of T cell responses to AZD1222 COVID-19 vaccine. The protocol was immunoSEQ multiplex PCR, while the TCRdb copy is restricted to in-frame clones and leaves out a portion. The sample holds about 93,000 clones, 85% to 90% seen once. The source material was peripheral blood, sampled 28 days after the second AZD1222 dose. The receptors here all came from an adult who received the AZD1222 COVID-19 vaccine.

The V call is TRBV6-4, the J call TRBJ2-1; 12 nucleotides agree with TRBD2. CDR1 is MRHNA and CDR2 is SNTAGT in the germline V gene. This CDR3 region has 15 residues. Unmatched junction bases numbered 5, after V lost 7 bases and J lost 4 bases. CDR3 DNA: TGTGCCAGCACCGAGACTAGCGGGGGTTACAATGAGCAGTTCTTC. It codes for CASTETSGGYNEQFF.

This rearrangement joins TRBV9 to TRBJ2-1; TRBD2 matches at 12 bases. The CDR3 is 19 amino acids. Germline-derived CDR1 and CDR2 are SGDLS and YYNGEE. The V gene end was trimmed by 0 bases and the J gene end by 6 bases; junction bases not matched to a gene: 13. Here the CDR3 reads CASSVAWRLAGDAGNEQFF. The CDR3 nucleotides read TGTGCCAGCAGCGTAGCTTGGAGACTAGCGGGAGATGCGGGCAATGAGCAGTTCTTC.

The chain joins TRBV10-2 to TRBJ2-7; 11 nucleotides align to TRBD2. Germline-derived CDR1 and CDR2 are WSHSY and SAAADI. V lost 4 bases and J lost 3; bases outside the gene matches: 5. This CDR3 has 15 amino acids. The CDR3 DNA is TGCGCCAGCAGTGCCGGGACTAGCGGAATCTACGAGCAGTACTTC. Translation: CASSAGTSGIYEQYF.

V usage is TRBV3-1 (or the pseudogene TRBV3-2) and J usage is TRBJ1-2; D unresolved. V was clipped by 4 bases and J by 6 bases, with 9 bases between them. Germline V lookup: CDR1 LGHDT, CDR2 YNNKEL (reference sequence). This CDR3 is built from 12 residues. CDR3 coding DNA: TGTGCCAGCAGCCCCTTAGGACATGGCTACACCTTC. It is translated as CASSPLGHGYTF.

V is TRBV13 and J is TRBJ2-7; tentatively, D is TRBD1 or TRBD2 (5 bases each). The ends were cut back, 5 bases at V and 2 bases at J, with 13 bases in the middle. CDR1 PRHDT and CDR2 FYEKMQ come from the germline V gene (reference sequence). CDR3 size: 14 residues. CDR3: CASSPRDLPYEQYF. The CDR3 DNA is TGTGCCAGCAGCCCCCGGGACCTACCCTACGAGCAGTACTTC. The variable domain in full, completed from reference TRBV13 and TRBJ2-7, reads AAGVIQSPRHLIKEKRETATLKCYPIPRHDTVYWYQQGPGQDPQFLISFYEKMQSDKGSIPDRFSAQQFSDYHSELNMSSLELGDSALYFCASSPRDLPYEQYFGPGTRLTVT.

In this sample, this clone is medium-sized (0.01 to 0.1%). J is TRBJ1-4 and V is TRBV15, with TRBD1 identical over 7 bases. The CDR3 is 16 amino acids. Germline CDR1 LNHNV, CDR2 YYDKDF (reference sequence). Germline trimming cut 0 bases from V and 11 bases from J; bases unmatched to any gene: 12. The CDR3 DNA reads TGTGCCACCAGCAGAGATCACGAGACAGGGAAGGGGAAACTGTTTTTT. Encoded protein: CATSRDHETGKGKLFF.

The genes are TRBV4-3 and TRBJ1-5; 10 bases match TRBD1. This CDR3 has 17 residues. V lost 1 base to trimming and J lost 1 base; unmatched junction nucleotides: 4. Germline V gene data show CDR1 as LGHNA and CDR2 as YSLEER. The CDR3 protein is CASSQADRGRSNQPQHF. DNA of the CDR3: TGCGCCAGCAGCCAAGCCGACAGGGGGCGAAGCAATCAGCCCCAGCATTTT.

The rearrangement links TRBV4-2 to TRBJ2-6, with D possibly being TRBD1 (6 bases). The CDR3 is 17 residues long. V was pared by 1 base and J by 4 bases, with 14 bases between. From germline, CDR1 is LGHNA and CDR2 YNFKEQ. The CDR3 reads CASSQASGALGANVLTF. The CDR3 nucleotides are TGTGCCAGCAGCCAAGCTTCAGGGGCTCTAGGGGCCAACGTCCTGACTTTC.